Following are 28 T cell receptor beta chains from one sample sequenced in a study of T cells in Graves' hyperthyroidism and ophthalmopathy. The TCR beta CDR3 regions underwent amplification using RNA transcripts as the source. Using the HTBI primer set, a first-round RT-PCR was run on the TCR CDR3. TCRdb independently ran MiXCR on the multiplex PCR reads; one entry per CDR3 protein. The table has more than 550,000 distinct CDR3 sequences, approximately 18% seen once. The sequencing input was blood. Every receptor here comes from a woman aged 45-65 years with Graves' hyperthyroidism that later progressed to Graves' ophthalmopathy.

In its sample, this clonotype was seen a few times. This chain uses TRBV29-1 with TRBJ2-7; no reliable D call. The V gene lost 6 bases and the J gene lost 2 bases, with 17 bases spanning the gap. There are 14 residues in the CDR3. CDR1 and CDR2 from the germline V gene are SQVTM and ANQGSEA. CDR3 loop: CSVVRIGRPYEQYF. The CDR3 region has the DNA TGCAGCGTCGTAAGGATAGGGCGACCCTACGAGCAGTACTTC.

This clonotype has at least ten counts. The genes are TRBV3-1 and TRBJ2-7, with 8 bases identical to TRBD1. The CDR3 loop spans 16 amino acids. Germline loops: CDR1 LGHDT, CDR2 YNNKEL (reference sequence). V lost 4 bases to trimming and J lost 0 bases; unmatched junction nucleotides: 8. The CDR3 region has the DNA TGTGCCAGCAGCCCAGTCCGGGACAGGAGCTCCTACGAGCAGTACTTC. Its protein product is CASSPVRDRSSYEQYF.

Details on this clonotype: Its ends do not fully match the called genes, so a read error is possible. The chain uses TRBV27 and TRBJ1-1; TRBD1 agrees at 10 bases. Germline values: CDR1 MNHEY, CDR2 SMNVEV (reference sequence). The CDR3 covers 13 residues. The CDR3 region is CAGSLSDRGTAFF. Here the CDR3 DNA reads TGTGCCGGCAGTTTATCGGACAGGGGGACAGCTTTCTTT.

This clonotype has just a few counts. The chain uses TRBV12-5 and TRBJ2-3; D unresolved. CDR3 length: 12 residues. Trimming shortened V by 5 bases and J by 6 bases, and 9 bases separated the two germline ends. Germline CDR1 is LGHNT and CDR2 is FRNRAP. DNA for the CDR3: TGTGCTAGTGGTCCCCAGTGGGATACGCAGTATTTT. Amino acids: CASGPQWDTQYF.

Only a few counts were recorded for this clonotype. J is TRBJ2-2 and V is TRBV12-3 or TRBV12-4; the match to TRBD1 covers 10 bases. This CDR3 is built from 14 residues. V trimming: 6 bases; J trimming: 7 bases; junction bases outside the gene matches: 5. The chain's CDR3 is CASRRQGAVGELFF. CDR3 in DNA: TGTGCCAGCAGGAGACAGGGGGCCGTCGGGGAGCTGTTTTTT.

At least ten counts were recorded for this clonotype. This chain uses TRBV2 with TRBJ1-4; tentative D call: TRBD1 (5 bases). The CDR3 is made up of 15 amino acids. From germline, CDR1 is SNHLY and CDR2 FYNNEI. Trimming took off 7 bases at V and 0 bases at J, with 12 bases between the two ends. The CDR3 DNA reads as TGTGCCAGCATCCCGGGGACTACAACTAATGAAAAACTGTTTTTT. It codes for CASIPGTTTNEKLFF.

The chain is built from TRBV29-1 and TRBJ2-3; D is perhaps TRBD1 (6 bases). Germline V CDR1 and CDR2: SQVTM, ANQGSEA. The ends were cut back, 4 bases at V and 1 base at J, with 12 bases in the middle. The length of the CDR3 is 14 residues. This chain's CDR3 is CSVVDQGRTDTQYF. CDR3 in DNA: TGCAGCGTTGTAGACCAGGGGCGCACAGATACGCAGTATTTT.

The V gene is TRBV25-1, the J gene TRBJ2-5; D unresolved. The CDR3 contains 14 residues. Germline lookup yields CDR1 MGHDK and CDR2 SYGVNS. Trimming shortened V by 3 bases and J by 3 bases, and 11 bases separated the two germline ends. CDR3 nucleotide sequence: TGTGCCAGCAGTGATAGGAGTCCTAAAGAGACCCAGTACTTC. Translation: CASSDRSPKETQYF.

The chain uses TRBV3-1 and TRBJ2-3, with 8 bases identical to TRBD2. The CDR3 runs to 15 residues. The ends lost 0 bases at V and 2 bases at J; junction bases unmatched: 1. The germline CDR1 and CDR2 sequences are LGHDT and YNNKEL (reference sequence). The CDR3 DNA follows: TGTGCCAGCAGCCAAGATGGACTAGCCACAGATACGCAGTATTTT. This translates into CASSQDGLATDTQYF.

This clonotype showed up many times. At one boundary the junction diverges from the germline segment, which might be a read error. CDR3: CASSARTGEGGELFF. The DNA of the CDR3 is TGTGCTAGCAGCGCCCGGACAGGGGAAGGTGGGGAGCTGTTTTTT. This rearrangement joins TRBV7-7 to TRBJ2-2, with TRBD1 matching 9 bases. The CDR3 totals 15 residues. Germline lookup yields CDR1 SSHAT and CDR2 FNYEAQ (reference sequence).

In this sample, this clonotype turned up a few times. The chain has TRBV7-2 and TRBJ2-2; TRBD2 is a possible D gene (6 bases). The CDR3 is 17 amino acids. V lost 4 bases to trimming and J lost 7 bases, with 22 bases between them. CDR1 and CDR2 from the germline V gene are SGHTA and FQGNSA. CDR3 loop: CASSSGLGGPRGGELFF. For the CDR3, the DNA is TGTGCCAGCAGCTCGGGACTGGGGGGACCAAGGGGCGGGGAGCTGTTTTTT.

This rearrangement joins TRBV7-9 to TRBJ2-2, with a possible D match to TRBD1 (5 bases). CDR3 size: 18 residues. Per germline, CDR1 SEHNR and CDR2 FQNEAQ (reference sequence). V lost 5 bases, J lost 1 base, and 20 bases lay in between. The CDR3 protein is CASSLTARAGKNTGELFF. In DNA form, the CDR3 reads TGTGCCAGCAGCCTCACAGCTCGTGCAGGGAAGAACACCGGGGAGCTGTTTTTT.

The chain links TRBV19 to TRBJ2-1; 11 bases fit TRBD2. This CDR3 is 18 amino acids long. Germline CDR1 is LNHDA and CDR2 is SQIVND (reference sequence). Trimming at V came to 3 bases and at J to 2 bases, leaving 9 bases not matched to a gene. In nucleotides, the CDR3 is TGTGCCAGTAGTATTGTTGGTAGCGGGGGGGCCACCTACAATGAGCAGTTCTTC. Translating gives CASSIVGSGGATYNEQFF.

The table lists this clonotype with many counts. The chain employs TRBV13 and TRBJ2-7; TRBD2 aligns across 10 bases. The CDR3 has 15 amino acids. The V gene end was trimmed by 8 bases and the J gene end by 6 bases; junction bases not matched to a gene: 13. The V gene's germline CDR1 is PRHDT and CDR2 FYEKMQ (reference sequence). CDR3 loop: CASQQSGTSEVEQYF. CDR3 bases: TGTGCCAGCCAACAATCCGGGACTAGCGAGGTCGAGCAGTACTTC.

This clonotype came up a few times. CDR3 amino acids: CASSYSSVDGWAFF. In DNA form, the CDR3 reads TGTGCCAGCAGTTACTCGAGCGTGGACGGGTGGGCTTTCTTT. The chain couples TRBV6-6 to TRBJ1-1; D unresolved. The germline V and J ends were trimmed by 0 bases and 11 bases, with 16 bases remaining between them. Germline loops: CDR1 MNHNY, CDR2 SVGAGI (reference sequence). The CDR3 consists of 14 residues.

This clonotype was observed a handful of times. The chain carries TRBV4-2 and TRBJ2-1, with 8 bases identical to TRBD2. The junction had 10 bases not matched to a gene; V was cut back by 0 bases and J by 6 bases. Germline loops: CDR1 LGHNA, CDR2 YNFKEQ. This CDR3 spans 17 amino acids. The CDR3 sequence is CASSQDPAGGIINEQFF. Here the CDR3 DNA reads TGTGCCAGCAGCCAAGATCCGGCGGGGGGCATCATCAATGAGCAGTTCTTC.

This clonotype has at least ten counts. The gene calls are TRBV18 and TRBJ1-2; 10 nucleotides align to TRBD1. Germline V lookup: CDR1 KGHSH, CDR2 LQKENI. Trimming cost V 4 bases and J 4 bases; bases outside gene matches: 3. There are 14 residues in the CDR3. The DNA of the CDR3 is TGTGCCAGCTCACTGGACAGGGGGGCCTATGGCTACACCTTC. It yields the protein CASSLDRGAYGYTF.

The chain joins TRBV15 to TRBJ1-5; D remains unclear. V lost 5 bases and J lost 4, with 12 bases in between. The CDR3 loop spans 14 amino acids. The germline gives CDR1 LNHNV, CDR2 YYDKDF (reference sequence). In DNA form, the CDR3 reads TGTGCCACCAGCTCTCTCCCGCCAAATCAGCCCCAGCATTTT. Amino acid sequence: CATSSLPPNQPQHF.

This clonotype occurred a few times. The rearrangement uses TRBV10-3 and TRBJ2-3, with 9 bases lining up with TRBD2. The CDR3 has 17 amino acids. J was trimmed by 2 bases and V by 0 bases; bases with no gene match: 6. Germline V gene data show CDR1 as ENHRY and CDR2 as SYGVKD. The CDR3: CAISESSLAGITDTQYF. The CDR3 coding sequence is TGTGCCATCAGTGAGTCTTCCCTAGCGGGGATCACAGATACGCAGTATTTT.

At least ten counts were recorded for this clonotype. This chain links TRBV20-1 with TRBJ1-4, with D possibly matching TRBD1 (6 bases). V was shortened by 5 bases and J by 0 bases, with 16 bases between the two germline ends. The CDR3 is made up of 16 amino acids. Germline values: CDR1 DFQATT, CDR2 SNEGSKA (reference sequence). CDR3 sequence reads: CSAEQGVGATNEKLFF. The CDR3 coding sequence is TGCAGTGCTGAACAGGGCGTAGGGGCAACTAATGAAAAACTGTTTTTT.

DNA of the CDR3: TGTGCCAGCAGCCCCCGACGGGGTGGAGTGGCGGATGAGCAGTTCTTC. It encodes CASSPRRGGVADEQFF. The chain employs TRBV3-1 and TRBJ2-1; D perhaps matches TRBD2 (5 bases). In germline, CDR1 is LGHDT, CDR2 YNNKEL (reference sequence). The CDR3 covers 16 residues. V dropped 4 bases and J dropped 8 bases, with 21 bases sitting between them.

This clonotype was counted only a few times. The J gene is TRBJ1-1, the V gene TRBV14; a possible D gene is TRBD1 (5 bases). There are 16 residues in the CDR3. V was trimmed by 0 bases and J by 3 bases, leaving 14 bases between them. The V gene's germline CDR1 is SGHDN and CDR2 FVKESK. CDR3 loop: CASSQDLGELDTEAFF. CDR3 bases: TGTGCCAGCAGCCAAGATCTGGGGGAGCTGGACACTGAAGCTTTCTTT.

For this clonotype: A much larger clonotype is one base distant, so this may be a read error. V usage is TRBV10-3 and J usage is TRBJ1-5; 7 nucleotides line up with TRBD1. V trimming: 10 bases; J trimming: 3 bases; junction bases outside the gene matches: 6. CDR3 length: 13 residues. Germline CDR1 is ENHRY and CDR2 is SYGVKD. The CDR3 sequence: CATGTDNNQPQHF. Written as DNA, the CDR3 is TGTGCCACCGGGACAGATAACAATCAGCCCCAGCATTTT.

The chain employs TRBV29-1 and TRBJ2-2; 9 bases match TRBD2. The ends lost 4 bases at V and 8 bases at J; junction bases unmatched: 8. In germline, CDR1 is SQVTM, CDR2 ANQGSEA. This CDR3 has 14 amino acids. The CDR3 bases are TGCAGCGTTGCTTTCCTAGCGGGGAAGGGGGAGCTGTTTTTT. The encoded protein is CSVAFLAGKGELFF.

In this sample, this clonotype turned up a few times. The rearrangement uses TRBV5-4 and TRBJ1-2; D is ambiguous. Germline lookup yields CDR1 SGHNT and CDR2 YYREEE (reference sequence). V lost 2 bases, J lost 4 bases, and 12 bases lay in between. The CDR3 totals 14 residues. CDR3 protein: CASSFSARSYGYTF. CDR3 in DNA: TGTGCCAGCAGCTTTTCGGCACGGTCCTATGGCTACACCTTC.

The gene calls are TRBV19 and TRBJ1-1; no reliable D call. The CDR3 runs to 13 residues. Trimming pared 5 bases from V and 6 bases from J, leaving 13 bases between. The germline V gene encodes CDR1 LNHDA and CDR2 SQIVND (reference sequence). The CDR3 reads CASSGKWIAEAFF. The DNA of the CDR3 is TGTGCCAGTAGTGGGAAATGGATAGCTGAAGCTTTCTTT.

The rearrangement uses TRBV10-3 and TRBJ1-3; D gene uncertain. In germline, CDR1 is ENHRY, CDR2 SYGVKD. Trimming took 0 bases from V and 10 from J, leaving 7 bases between them. CDR3 length: 12 amino acids. CDR3 nucleotides: TGTGCCATCAGTGAGTCAGCGTCAACCATATATTTT. It translates to CAISESASTIYF.

The chain couples TRBV4-1 to TRBJ1-3; TRBD1 matches at 10 bases. Germline assignment: CDR1 MGHRA and CDR2 YSYEKL. This CDR3 region has 17 residues. V was clipped by 2 bases and J by 3 bases; unmatched bases: 7. The CDR3 loop is CASSQPRQGAGGNTIYF. The CDR3 nucleotides are TGCGCCAGCAGCCAACCCAGACAGGGGGCAGGTGGAAACACCATATATTTT.